The TCR beta chain described here comes from a study of T cell responses to AZD1222 COVID-19 vaccine. Across the whole study: Pooling was applied to second doses at about 4 or about 12 weeks.

Clones were sequenced by immunoSEQ multiplex PCR, and TCRdb holds only the in-frame ones, with some missing. In the table there are 100,000 to 150,000 clones, roughly 89% of which are singletons. Trimming pared 6 bases from V and 3 bases from J, leaving 8 bases between. The CDR3 covers 11 residues. Germline V gene sequence: CDR1 DFQATT, CDR2 SNEGSKA (reference sequence). This specimen was peripheral blood, taken on day 0 of AZD1222 vaccination. The rearrangement links TRBV20-1 to TRBJ1-2; unclear D gene. This TCR was sampled from an adult in good health. The DNA of the CDR3 is TGCAGTGCCTCACAATACTATGGCTACACCTTC. As protein: CSASQYYGYTF.